This T cell receptor beta chain was recovered during a study of human T cells and chemical hapten exposure. The CDR3 is 12 residues long. CDR1 and CDR2 (germline): DFQATT, SNEGSKA (reference sequence). Trimming pared 2 bases from V and 7 bases from J, leaving 12 bases between. TCRdb re-analysed the 5' RACE reads in MiXCR, keeping a single row per CDR3 protein. Among about 140,000 distinct CDR3 sequences listed, 4.1% were seen once. This clonotype was seen many times. The authors extracted total RNA from unfractionated whole blood. The sequence derives from a female donor in good health. J is TRBJ2-7 and V is TRBV20-1; a possible D gene is TRBD2 (5 bases). The CDR3 nucleotides are TGCAGTGCTAGACCGGACTCCGAAGAGCAGTACTTC. Translated: CSARPDSEEQYF.